The source of this T cell receptor (beta chain) is a study of cytotoxic CD8 clonotypes in ibrutinib-treated CLL. Frozen PBMC stocks contributed 2 to 2.5 micrograms of genomic DNA to the TCR beta libraries. Trimming pared 3 bases from V and 4 bases from J, leaving 19 bases between. CDR1 is MNHEY, CDR2 SMNVEV, per germline (reference sequence). The CDR3 loop spans 16 amino acids. TCRdb's table, derived via immunoSEQ multiplex PCR, lists solely in-frame clones and lacks some. The data contain some 290,000 clones, roughly 80% of them singletons. Overall study results and limits: Patients showed higher baseline clonality than age-matched healthy donors, and it tracked circulating CD8+ T-cell counts.

About this clone itself: Its antigen remains unknown.

This sample comprised PBMCs, obtained before ibrutinib treatment. This clonotype was obtained from a human donor with chronic lymphocytic leukemia. The genes are TRBV27 and TRBJ2-7; the D is unclear. CDR3 bases: TGTGCCAGCAGTTTGTCAATTGGCCCTTTTCTTTACGAGCAGTACTTC. Residues: CASSLSIGPFLYEQYF.